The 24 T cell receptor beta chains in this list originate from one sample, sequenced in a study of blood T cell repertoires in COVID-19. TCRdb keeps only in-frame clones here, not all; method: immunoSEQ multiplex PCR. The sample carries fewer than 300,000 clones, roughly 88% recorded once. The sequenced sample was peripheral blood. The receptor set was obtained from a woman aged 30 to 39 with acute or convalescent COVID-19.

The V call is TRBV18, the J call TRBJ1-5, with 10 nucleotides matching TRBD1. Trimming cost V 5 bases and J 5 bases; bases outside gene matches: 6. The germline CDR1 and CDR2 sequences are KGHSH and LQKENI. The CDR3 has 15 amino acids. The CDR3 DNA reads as TGTGCCAGCTCAAGGGACAGGGGAAATGATCAGCCCCAGCATTTT. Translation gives CASSRDRGNDQPQHF.

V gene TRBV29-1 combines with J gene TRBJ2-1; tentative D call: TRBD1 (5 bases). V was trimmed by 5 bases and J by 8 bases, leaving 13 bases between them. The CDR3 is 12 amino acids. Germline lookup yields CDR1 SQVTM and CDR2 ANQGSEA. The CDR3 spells CSVQEQDDEQFF. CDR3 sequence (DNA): TGCAGCGTTCAGGAACAGGACGATGAGCAGTTCTTC.

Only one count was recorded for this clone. CDR3 sequence reads: CASRISEACVGNEQFF. CDR3 DNA: TGTGCCAGCAGAATCAGCGAGGCTTGCGTAGGCAATGAGCAGTTCTTC. The chain carries TRBV21-1 and TRBJ2-1; the listed D gene, TRBD2, was not tested against the DNA. TRBV21-1 is an annotated pseudogene. There are 16 residues in the CDR3.

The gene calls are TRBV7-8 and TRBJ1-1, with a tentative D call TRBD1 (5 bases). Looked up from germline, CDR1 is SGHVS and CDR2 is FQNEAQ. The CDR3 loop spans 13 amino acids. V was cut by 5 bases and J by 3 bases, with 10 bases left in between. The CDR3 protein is CASSRIQDTEAFF. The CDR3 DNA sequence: TGTGCCAGCAGCCGCATACAGGACACTGAAGCTTTCTTT.

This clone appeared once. The CDR3 is CASNPGHLTYEQYF. In DNA, the CDR3 is TGTGCCAGCAACCCGGGACACCTAACCTACGAGCAGTACTTC. V gene TRBV9 combines with J gene TRBJ2-7; D perhaps matches TRBD1 (6 bases). Germline loops: CDR1 SGDLS, CDR2 YYNGEE. This CDR3 has 14 amino acids. Trimming stripped 6 bases from V and 2 bases from J, with 15 bases between.

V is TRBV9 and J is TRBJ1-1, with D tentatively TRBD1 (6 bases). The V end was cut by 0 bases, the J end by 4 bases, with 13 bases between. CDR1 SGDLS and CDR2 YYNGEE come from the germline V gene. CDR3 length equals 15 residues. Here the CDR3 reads CASSVGPEGVTEAFF. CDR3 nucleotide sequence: TGTGCCAGCAGCGTAGGGCCCGAGGGGGTCACTGAAGCTTTCTTT.

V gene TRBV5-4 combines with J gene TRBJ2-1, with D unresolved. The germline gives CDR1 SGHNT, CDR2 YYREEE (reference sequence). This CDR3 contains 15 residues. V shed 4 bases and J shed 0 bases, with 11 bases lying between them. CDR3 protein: CASSADTDSYNEQFF. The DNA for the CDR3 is TGTGCCAGCAGCGCCGACACAGACTCCTACAATGAGCAGTTCTTC.

The CDR3 spells CASSHAADSYEQYF. The CDR3 region has the DNA TGTGCCAGCAGCCACGCAGCGGACTCTTACGAGCAGTACTTC. The chain recombines TRBV13 with TRBJ2-7; D is perhaps TRBD2 (5 bases). Germline V gene lookup returns CDR1 PRHDT and CDR2 FYEKMQ (reference sequence). The V end lost 5 bases, the J end lost 4 bases, and 15 bases lay between the germline ends. The length of the CDR3 is 14 residues.

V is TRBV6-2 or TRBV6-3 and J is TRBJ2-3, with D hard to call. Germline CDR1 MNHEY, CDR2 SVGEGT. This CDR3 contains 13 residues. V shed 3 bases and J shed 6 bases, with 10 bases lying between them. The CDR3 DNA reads TGTGCCAGCAGTTATTTAAGCTGGGATACGCAGTATTTT. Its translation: CASSYLSWDTQYF.

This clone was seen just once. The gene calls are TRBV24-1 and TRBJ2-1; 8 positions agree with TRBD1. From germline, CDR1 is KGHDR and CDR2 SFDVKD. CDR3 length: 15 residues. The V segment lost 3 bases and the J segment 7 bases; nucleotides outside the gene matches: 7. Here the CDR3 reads CATSDNGQGGNEQFF. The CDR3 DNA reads TGTGCCACCAGTGATAACGGACAGGGTGGAAATGAGCAGTTCTTC.

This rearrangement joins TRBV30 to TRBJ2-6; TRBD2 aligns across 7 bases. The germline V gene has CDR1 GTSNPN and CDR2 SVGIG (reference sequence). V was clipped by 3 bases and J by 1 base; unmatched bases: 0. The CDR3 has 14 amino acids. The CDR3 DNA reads TGTGCCTGGAGAGCGGGATCTGGGGCCAACGTCCTGACTTTC. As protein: CAWRAGSGANVLTF.

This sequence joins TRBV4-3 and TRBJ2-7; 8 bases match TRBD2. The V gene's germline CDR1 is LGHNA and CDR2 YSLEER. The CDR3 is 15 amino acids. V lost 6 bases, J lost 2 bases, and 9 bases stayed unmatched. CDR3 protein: CASREADSGAYEQYF. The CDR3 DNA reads TGCGCCAGCAGGGAGGCGGATAGCGGGGCCTACGAGCAGTACTTC.

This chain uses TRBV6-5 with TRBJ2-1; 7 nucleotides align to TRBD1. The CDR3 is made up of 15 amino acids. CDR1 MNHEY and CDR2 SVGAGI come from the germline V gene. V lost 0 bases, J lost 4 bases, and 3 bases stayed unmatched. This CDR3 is CASSYSTGPYNEQFF. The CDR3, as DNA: TGTGCCAGCAGTTACTCGACAGGGCCGTACAATGAGCAGTTCTTC.

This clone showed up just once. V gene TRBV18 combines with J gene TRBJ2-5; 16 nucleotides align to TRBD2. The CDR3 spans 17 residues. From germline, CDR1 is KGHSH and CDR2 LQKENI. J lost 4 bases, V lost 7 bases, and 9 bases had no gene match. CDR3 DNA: TGTGCCAGCTACGCGGGACTAGCGGGAGGGTCGGGAGAGACCCAGTACTTC. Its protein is CASYAGLAGGSGETQYF. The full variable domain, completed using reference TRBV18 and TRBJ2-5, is NAGVMQNPRHLVRRRGQEARLRCSPMKGHSHVYWYRQLPEEGLKFMVYLQKENIIDESGMPKERFSAEFPKEGPSILRIQQVVRGDSAAYFCASYAGLAGGSGETQYFGPGTRLLVL.

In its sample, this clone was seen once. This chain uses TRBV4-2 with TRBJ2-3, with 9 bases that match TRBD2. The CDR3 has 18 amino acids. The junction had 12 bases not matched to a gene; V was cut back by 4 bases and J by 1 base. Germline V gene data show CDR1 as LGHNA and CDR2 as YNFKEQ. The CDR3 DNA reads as TGTGCCAGCAGCCTAGTGGCGGGAGGGCCGGGGGGCACAGATACGCAGTATTTT. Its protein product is CASSLVAGGPGGTDTQYF.

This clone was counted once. The CDR3: CASSLVGGRSTGELFF. CDR3 nucleotide sequence: TGTGCCAGCAGCTTAGTAGGCGGGAGGTCCACCGGGGAGCTGTTTTTT. The gene calls are TRBV7-9 and TRBJ2-2, with 8 bases that match TRBD2. Germline assignment: CDR1 SEHNR and CDR2 FQNEAQ (reference sequence). After removal of 1 base from V and 4 bases from J, the junction contained 5 bases not matched to a gene. This CDR3 contains 16 residues.

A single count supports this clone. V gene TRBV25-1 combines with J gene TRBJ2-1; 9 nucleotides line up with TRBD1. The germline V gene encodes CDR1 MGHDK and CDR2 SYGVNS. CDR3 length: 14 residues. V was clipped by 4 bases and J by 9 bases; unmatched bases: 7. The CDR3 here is CASSVRDREGEQFF. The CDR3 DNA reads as TGTGCCAGCAGTGTACGGGACAGGGAGGGTGAGCAGTTCTTC. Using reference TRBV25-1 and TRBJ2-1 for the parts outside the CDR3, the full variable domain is EADIYQTPRYLVIGTGKKITLECSQTMGHDKMYWYQQDPGMELHLIHYSYGVNSTEKGDLSSESTVSRIRTEHFPLTLESARPSHTSQYLCASSVRDREGEQFFGPGTRLTVL.

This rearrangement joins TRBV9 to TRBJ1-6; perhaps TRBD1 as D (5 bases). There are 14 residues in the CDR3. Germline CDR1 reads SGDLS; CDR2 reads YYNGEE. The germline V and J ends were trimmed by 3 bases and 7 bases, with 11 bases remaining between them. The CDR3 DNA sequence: TGTGCCAGCAGCGGGGGGGGTTGGAATTCACCCCTCCACTTT. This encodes CASSGGGWNSPLHF.

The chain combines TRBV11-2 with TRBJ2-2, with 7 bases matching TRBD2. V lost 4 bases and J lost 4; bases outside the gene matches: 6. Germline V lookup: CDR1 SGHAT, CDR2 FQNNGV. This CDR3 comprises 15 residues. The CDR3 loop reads CASSYLGGTTGELFF. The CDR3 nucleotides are TGTGCCAGCAGCTACCTGGGGGGGACCACCGGGGAGCTGTTTTTT.

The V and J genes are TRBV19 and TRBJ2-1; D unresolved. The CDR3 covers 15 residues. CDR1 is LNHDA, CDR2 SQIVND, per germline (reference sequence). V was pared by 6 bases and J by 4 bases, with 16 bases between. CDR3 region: CASRKVLGSYNEQFF. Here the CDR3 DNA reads TGTGCCAGTAGAAAAGTGCTAGGCAGTTACAATGAGCAGTTCTTC.

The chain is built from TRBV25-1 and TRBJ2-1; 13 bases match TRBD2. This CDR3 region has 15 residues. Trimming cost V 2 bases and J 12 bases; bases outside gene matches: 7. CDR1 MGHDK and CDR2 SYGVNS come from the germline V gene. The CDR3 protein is CASSEKTSGRSGQFF. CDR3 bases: TGTGCCAGCAGTGAAAAGACTAGCGGGAGGAGCGGGCAGTTCTTC.

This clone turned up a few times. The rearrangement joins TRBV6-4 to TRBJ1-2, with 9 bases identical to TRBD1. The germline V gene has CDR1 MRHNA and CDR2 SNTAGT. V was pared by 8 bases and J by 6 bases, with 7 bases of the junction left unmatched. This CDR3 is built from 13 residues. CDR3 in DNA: TGTGCCAGCCGGGACAGGGTAATAGATGGCTACACCTTC. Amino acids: CASRDRVIDGYTF.

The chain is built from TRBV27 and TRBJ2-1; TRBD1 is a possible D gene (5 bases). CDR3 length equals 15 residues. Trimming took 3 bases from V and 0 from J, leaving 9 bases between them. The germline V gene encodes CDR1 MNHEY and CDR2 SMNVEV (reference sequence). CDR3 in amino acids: CASSLTDHSYNEQFF. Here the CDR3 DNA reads TGTGCCAGCAGTTTGACAGATCACTCCTACAATGAGCAGTTCTTC.

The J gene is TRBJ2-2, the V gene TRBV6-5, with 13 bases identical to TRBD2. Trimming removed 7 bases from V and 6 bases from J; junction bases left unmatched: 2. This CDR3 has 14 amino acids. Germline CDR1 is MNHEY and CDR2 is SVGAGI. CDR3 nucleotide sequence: TGTGCCAGCAAAACTAGCGGGAGGGCCGGGGAGCTGTTTTTT. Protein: CASKTSGRAGELFF.